The T cell receptor beta chain described here comes from a study of CD8+ T cells in alopecia areata (dated 2018 in TCRdb). The study in broad terms: Treated patients were enrolled in an open-label pilot trial of oral tofacitinib at 5 to 10 mg twice daily for moderate-to-severe alopecia areata. Patients received tofacitinib for 6 to 18 months and were then followed off drug for 6 months to check for delayed response and recurrence. To study T cell clonal expansion in alopecia areata, the researchers applied high-throughput TCRbeta sequencing to both the C3H/HeJ mouse model and human patients. On the human side, TCRbeta sequencing was run on scalp tissue and on sorted CD4+ and CD8+ peripheral blood T cells from healthy controls and from alopecia areata patients with either patchy or totalis/universalis disease. Biopsies were taken from tofacitinib-treated patients at baseline and at 4 and 24 weeks of treatment, and a later scalp biopsy was taken in several of the tofacitinib-treated patients. Scalp clonality was compared among normal scalp (n=4), patchy alopecia areata scalp (n=8), and alopecia totalis/universalis scalp (n=8). RNA was obtained with the PAXgene miRNA kit for fixed scalp, the miRNeasy kit for PBMCs, and the RNeasy kit for mouse skin. TCRbeta CDR3 regions were amplified by immunoSEQ multiplex PCR with 35 Vbeta forward and 13 Jbeta reverse primers.

At the junction V is shortened by 3 bases and J by 5 bases; bases outside the gene matches: 4. CDR1 and CDR2, looked up from the germline V gene, are SGHTA and FQGNSA. There are 15 amino acids in the CDR3, from cysteine to phenylalanine inclusive. Just the 45-base CDR3 DNA is kept, in frame starting at base 1. As concerns this clone: The antigen it binds to is not known. Base-call qualities are not available, and no considerably larger clone is one nucleotide away.

Results the study describes overall, beyond this receptor: Compared with normal scalp, lesional scalp had higher clonality and more expanded CD8+ clones, particularly in alopecia totalis/universalis, a pattern that suggests antigenic drive. Unlike mouse skin, which is dominated by gammadelta T cells, normal human skin has resident alphabeta T cells that are also sequenced, and this complicates analysis of the scalp TCR repertoire. Shared TCR sequences between patients were less evident than in mice, which may be partly attributable to HLA diversity in the patient population.

The sample's time point label, in plain terms: baseline before oral tofacitinib. From alopecia areata patients, peripheral blood was collected along with lesional scalp punch biopsies. PBMCs were separated by density centrifugation and stained for CD3, CD4 and CD8, after which CD4+ and CD8+ T cells were sorted on a FACSAria. Receptor libraries were prepared by the immunoSEQ multiplex PCR assay. RNA was extracted from all samples and reverse transcribed into cDNA as template for TCR sequencing. First-strand cDNA was synthesized with SuperScript III using a 2:1 mix of oligo-dT and random hexamers. Amplification bias was assessed with a synthetic immune receptor repertoire, and residual bias was removed computationally. The source study handled its data this way. Raw reads were preprocessed for error removal, and CDR3 was defined according to IMGT conventions as running from the conserved cysteine to phenylalanine. Clonality was calculated as 1 minus Shannon entropy normalized by log2 of the number of productive unique TCRs. Whether scalp clones were CD4 or CD8 was inferred by matching scalp TCRbeta sequences against CD4 and CD8 repertoires sorted from blood. This is the immuneACCESS table as TCRdb keeps it, with only in-frame sequences that have V and J called. A part of the clones is gone; compared with another copy, unresolved V genes explain less than half, and the rest is unexplained. V and J calls plus clone size are reproduced from that table; the DNA served to infer D and trimming. A total of roughly 150,000 clones appear in this sample, roughly 64% of them only once. The ten largest clonotypes hold 6.4% of the sample.

The TCR originated in a human donor with alopecia areata. The sequence is built from TRBV7-2 and TRBJ2-5; the junction holds 12 bases that match TRBD2. This sample comprised CD4+ T cells sorted from blood, obtained at week 0. The CDR3 sequence is CASSFLAGGRETQYF. The sequenced DNA is TGTGCCAGCAGCTTCCTAGCGGGGGGGCGGGAGACCCAGTACTTC.